The clone carrying this T cell receptor beta chain was observed a single time. The data originate from a study of blood T cell repertoires in COVID-19. Clones were read by immunoSEQ multiplex PCR, and TCRdb kept only the in-frame ones, dropping some. The data hold roughly 200,000 clones, with 85% to 90% observed a single time. The CDR3 runs to 13 residues. With 0 bases removed from V and 8 bases from J, the gap between germline ends came to 11 bases. Germline CDR1 is SGHRS and CDR2 is YFSETQ. The sequence derives from a man aged 35 to 55 who had recovered from COVID-19. The sequencing input was PBMCs or T cells enriched from blood (not recorded which). The V gene is TRBV5-1, the J gene TRBJ1-2; D gene uncertain. The CDR3: CASSLAGMGGYTF. The CDR3 DNA sequence: TGCGCCAGCAGCTTGGCCGGGATGGGAGGCTACACCTTC.